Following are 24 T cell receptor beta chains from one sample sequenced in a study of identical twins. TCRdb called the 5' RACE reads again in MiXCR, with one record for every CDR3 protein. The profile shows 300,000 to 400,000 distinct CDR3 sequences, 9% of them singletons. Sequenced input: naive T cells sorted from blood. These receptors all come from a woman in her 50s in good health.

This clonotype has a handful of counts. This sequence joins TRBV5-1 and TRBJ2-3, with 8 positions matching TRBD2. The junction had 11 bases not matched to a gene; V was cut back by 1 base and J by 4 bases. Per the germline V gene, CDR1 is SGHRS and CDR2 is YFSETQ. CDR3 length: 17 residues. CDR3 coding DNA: TGCGCCAGCAGCTTGACGTCGGGAGGGCCCCCCCCAGATACGCAGTATTTT. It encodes CASSLTSGGPPPDTQYF.

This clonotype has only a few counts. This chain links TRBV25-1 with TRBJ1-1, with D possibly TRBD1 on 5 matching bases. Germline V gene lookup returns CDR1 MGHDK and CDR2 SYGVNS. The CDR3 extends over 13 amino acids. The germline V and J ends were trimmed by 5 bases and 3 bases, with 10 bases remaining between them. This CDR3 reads CASSNSRDTEAFF. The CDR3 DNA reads TGTGCCAGCAGTAACTCCAGGGACACTGAAGCTTTCTTT. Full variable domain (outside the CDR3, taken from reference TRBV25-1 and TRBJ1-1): EADIYQTPRYLVIGTGKKITLECSQTMGHDKMYWYQQDPGMELHLIHYSYGVNSTEKGDLSSESTVSRIRTEHFPLTLESARPSHTSQYLCASSNSRDTEAFFGQGTRLTVV.

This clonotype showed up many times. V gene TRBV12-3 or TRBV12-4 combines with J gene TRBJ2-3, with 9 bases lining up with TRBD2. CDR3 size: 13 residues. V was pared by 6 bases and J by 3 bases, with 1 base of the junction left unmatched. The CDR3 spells CASRTSGTDTQYF. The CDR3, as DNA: TGTGCCAGCAGAACTAGCGGGACAGATACGCAGTATTTT.

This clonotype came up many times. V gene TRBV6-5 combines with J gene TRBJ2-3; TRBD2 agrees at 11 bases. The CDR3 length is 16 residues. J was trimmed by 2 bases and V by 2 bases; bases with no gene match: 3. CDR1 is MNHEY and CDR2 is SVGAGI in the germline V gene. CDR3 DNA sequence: TGTGCCAGCAGTTACGCGACTAGCGGGATCACAGATACGCAGTATTTT. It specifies CASSYATSGITDTQYF.

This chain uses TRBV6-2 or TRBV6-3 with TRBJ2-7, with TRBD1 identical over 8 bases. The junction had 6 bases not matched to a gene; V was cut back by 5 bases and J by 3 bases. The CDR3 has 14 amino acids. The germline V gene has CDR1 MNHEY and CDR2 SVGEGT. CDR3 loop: CASSGDRTNYEQYF. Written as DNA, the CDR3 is TGTGCCAGCAGTGGGGACAGGACGAACTACGAGCAGTACTTC.

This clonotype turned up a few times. CDR3 nucleotides: TGTGCCAGCAGCCCAGGGGGACAGGGAGTGAACACTGAAGCTTTCTTT. Translation: CASSPGGQGVNTEAFF. The chain recombines TRBV11-2 with TRBJ1-1, with TRBD1 matching 9 bases. CDR3 length equals 16 residues. In germline, CDR1 is SGHAT, CDR2 FQNNGV. With V trimmed by 5 bases and J by 0 bases, 7 bases remained unmatched.

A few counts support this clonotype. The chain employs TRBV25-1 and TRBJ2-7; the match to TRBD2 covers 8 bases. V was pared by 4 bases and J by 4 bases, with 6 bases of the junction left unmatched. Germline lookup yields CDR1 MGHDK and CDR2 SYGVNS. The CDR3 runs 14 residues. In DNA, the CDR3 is TGTGCCAGCAGTGTGAGCGGGAGTATTTACGAGCAGTACTTC. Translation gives CASSVSGSIYEQYF.

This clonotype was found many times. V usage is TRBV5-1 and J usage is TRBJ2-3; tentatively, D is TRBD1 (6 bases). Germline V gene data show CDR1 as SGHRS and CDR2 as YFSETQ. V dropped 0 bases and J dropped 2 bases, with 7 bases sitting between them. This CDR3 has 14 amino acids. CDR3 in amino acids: CASSLEGVTDTQYF. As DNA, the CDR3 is TGCGCCAGCAGCTTGGAGGGGGTCACAGATACGCAGTATTTT.

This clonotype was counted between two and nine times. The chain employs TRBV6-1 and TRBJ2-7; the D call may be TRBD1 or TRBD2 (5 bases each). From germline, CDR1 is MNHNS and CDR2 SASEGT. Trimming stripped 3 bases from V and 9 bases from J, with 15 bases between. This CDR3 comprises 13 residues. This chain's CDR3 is CASSDGDGARQYV. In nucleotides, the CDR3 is TGTGCCAGCAGTGATGGGGACGGAGCTAGGCAGTACGTC.

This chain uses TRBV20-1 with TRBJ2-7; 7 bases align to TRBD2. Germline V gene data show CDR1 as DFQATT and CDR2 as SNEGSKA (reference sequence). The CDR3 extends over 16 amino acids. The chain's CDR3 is CSAKGFGGLGLEEQYF. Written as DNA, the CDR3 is TGCAGCGCAAAGGGGTTTGGAGGACTAGGCCTGGAGGAGCAGTACTTC.

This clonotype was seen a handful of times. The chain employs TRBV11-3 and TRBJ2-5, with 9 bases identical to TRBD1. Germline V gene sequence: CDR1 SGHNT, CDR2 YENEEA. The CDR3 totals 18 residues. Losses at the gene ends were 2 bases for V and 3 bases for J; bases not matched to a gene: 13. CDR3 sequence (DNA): TGTGCCAGCAGCTTAATCGGGACAGGGAGGAGGGGAAAAGAGACCCAGTACTTC. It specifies CASSLIGTGRRGKETQYF.

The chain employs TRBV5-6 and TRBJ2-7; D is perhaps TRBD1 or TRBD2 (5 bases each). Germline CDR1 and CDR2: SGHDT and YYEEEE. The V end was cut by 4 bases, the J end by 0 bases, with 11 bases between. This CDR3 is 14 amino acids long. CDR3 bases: TGTGCCAGCAGCGCTGGGACGGCCTCCTACGAGCAGTACGTC. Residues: CASSAGTASYEQYV.

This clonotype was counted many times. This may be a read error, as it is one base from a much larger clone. This CDR3 is CASSVGYNEQFF. The DNA of the CDR3 is TGTGCCAGCAGCGTAGGGTACAATGAGCAGTTCTTC. J is TRBJ2-1 and V is TRBV9, with D uncertain. From germline, CDR1 is SGDLS and CDR2 YYNGEE. V gave up 0 bases and J gave up 4 bases, with 2 bases separating them. This CDR3 is 12 amino acids long.

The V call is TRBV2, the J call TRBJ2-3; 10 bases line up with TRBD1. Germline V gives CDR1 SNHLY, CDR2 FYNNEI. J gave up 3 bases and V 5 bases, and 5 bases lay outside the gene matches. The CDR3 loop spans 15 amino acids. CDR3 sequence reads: CASSRDRGPTDTQYF. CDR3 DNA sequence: TGTGCCAGCAGTCGCGACAGGGGGCCAACAGATACGCAGTATTTT.

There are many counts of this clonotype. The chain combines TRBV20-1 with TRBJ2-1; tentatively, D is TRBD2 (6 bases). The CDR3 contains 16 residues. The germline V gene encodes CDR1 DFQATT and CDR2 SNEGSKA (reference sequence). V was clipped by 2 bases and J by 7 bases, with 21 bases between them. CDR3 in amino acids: CSARSPELAARNEQFF. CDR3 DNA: TGCAGTGCTAGATCACCGGAACTAGCTGCCCGTAATGAGCAGTTCTTC.

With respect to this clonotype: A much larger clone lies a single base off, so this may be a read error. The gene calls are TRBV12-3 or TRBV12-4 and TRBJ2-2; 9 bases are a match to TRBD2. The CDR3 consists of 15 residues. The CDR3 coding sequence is TGTACCAGCAAAGTGACTAGCGGAAACACCGGGGAGCTGTTTTTT. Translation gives CTSKVTSGNTGELFF.

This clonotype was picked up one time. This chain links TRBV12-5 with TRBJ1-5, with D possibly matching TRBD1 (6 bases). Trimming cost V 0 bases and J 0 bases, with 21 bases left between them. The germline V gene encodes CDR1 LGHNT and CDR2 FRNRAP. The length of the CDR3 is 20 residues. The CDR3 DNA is TGTGCTAGTGGTTTGGTATTGACAGGACCCTTTGGGTATAGCAATCAGCCCCAGCATTTT. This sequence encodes CASGLVLTGPFGYSNQPQHF.

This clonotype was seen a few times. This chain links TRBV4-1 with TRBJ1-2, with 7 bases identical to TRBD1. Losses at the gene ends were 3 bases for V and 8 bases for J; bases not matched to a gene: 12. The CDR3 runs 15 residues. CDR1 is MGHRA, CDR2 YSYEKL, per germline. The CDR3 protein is CASSQFGEGGWGYTF. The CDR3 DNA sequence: TGCGCCAGCAGCCAGTTTGGGGAAGGGGGCTGGGGCTACACCTTC.

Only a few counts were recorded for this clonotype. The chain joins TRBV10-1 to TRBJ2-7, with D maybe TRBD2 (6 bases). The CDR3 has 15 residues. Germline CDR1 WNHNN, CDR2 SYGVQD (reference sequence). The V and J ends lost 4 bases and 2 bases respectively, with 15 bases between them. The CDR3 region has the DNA TGCGCCAGCAGTGCAAGTCAGGACTACCCCTACGAGCAGTACTTC. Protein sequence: CASSASQDYPYEQYF.

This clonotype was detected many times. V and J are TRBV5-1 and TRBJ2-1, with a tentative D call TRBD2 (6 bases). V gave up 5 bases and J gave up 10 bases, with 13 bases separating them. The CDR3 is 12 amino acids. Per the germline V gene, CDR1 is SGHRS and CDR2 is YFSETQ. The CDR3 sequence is CASRRNSGEQFF. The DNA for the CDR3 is TGCGCCAGCAGACGAAATAGCGGAGAGCAGTTCTTC.

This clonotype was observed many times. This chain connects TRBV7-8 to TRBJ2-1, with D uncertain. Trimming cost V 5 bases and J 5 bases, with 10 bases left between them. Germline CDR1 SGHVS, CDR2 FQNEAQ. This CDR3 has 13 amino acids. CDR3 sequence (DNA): TGTGCCAGCAGCCTAGATTTGGACAATGAGCAGTTCTTC. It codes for CASSLDLDNEQFF.

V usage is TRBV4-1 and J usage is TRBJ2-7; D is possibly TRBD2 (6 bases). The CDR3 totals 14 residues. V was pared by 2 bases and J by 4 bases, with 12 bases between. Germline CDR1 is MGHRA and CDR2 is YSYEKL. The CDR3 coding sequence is TGCGCCAGCAGCCAACCTCTAGCGCCTTACGAGCAGTACTTC. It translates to CASSQPLAPYEQYF.

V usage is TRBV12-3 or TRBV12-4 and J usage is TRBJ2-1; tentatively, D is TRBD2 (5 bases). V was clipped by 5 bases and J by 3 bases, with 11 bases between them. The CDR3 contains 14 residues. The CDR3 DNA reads TGTGCCAGCAGTCCCCCGGGGATCTACAATGAGCAGTTCTTC. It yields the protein CASSPPGIYNEQFF.

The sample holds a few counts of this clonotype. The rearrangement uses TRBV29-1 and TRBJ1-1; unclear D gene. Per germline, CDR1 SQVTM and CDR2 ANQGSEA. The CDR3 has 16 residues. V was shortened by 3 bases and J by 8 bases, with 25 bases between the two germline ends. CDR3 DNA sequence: TGCAGCGTTGAGGGTGAAATGGCACTGGGTATTTACGAAGCTTTCTTT. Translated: CSVEGEMALGIYEAFF.